A selection of T cell receptor beta chains follows, all from one sample in a study. From the 5' RACE reads, TCRdb called clonotypes with MiXCR, one entry per CDR3 protein. Of about 40,000 distinct CDR3 sequences listed, 18% are singletons. The sequencing input was naive CD4+ T cells sorted from a lymph node. The receptor set was obtained from a female donor with breast cancer. CDR3s include the opening cysteine and the closing phenylalanine or tryptophan. D genes are given only for firm matches. Size tells how often a clone was seen (once, few, many) or the class of an expanded clone, and some rows leave it out.

NA,TRBJ2-2,few,TRBV7-3,CASSQGGDTGELFF,TGTGCCAGCAGTCAGGGGGGCGACACCGGGGAGCTGTTTTTT
NA,TRBJ1-1,NA,TRBV20-1,CSARDQMRQVNTEAFF,TGCAGTGCTAGAGATCAAATGAGACAAGTGAACACTGAAGCTTTCTTT
NA,TRBJ1-5,NA,TRBV6-2/TRBV6-3,CASSLARGQPQHF,TGTGCCAGCAGTTTGGCCCGGGGGCAGCCCCAGCATTTT
NA,TRBJ2-7,NA,TRBV7-7,CASSPLPGGYEQYF,TGTGCTAGCAGCCCCCTACCGGGTGGGTATGAGCAGTACTTC
NA,TRBJ2-3,NA,TRBV5-1,CAGSPRTESDTQYF,TGCGCCGGCAGCCCAAGGACTGAATCAGATACGCAGTATTTT
TRBD2,TRBJ2-1,few,TRBV20-1,CSARAPPGGWGDNEQFF,TGCAGTGCTAGAGCCCCACCGGGGGGGTGGGGGGACAATGAGCAGTTCTTC
NA,TRBJ2-1,many,TRBV5-1,CASNYGGRVDEQFF,TGCGCCAGCAACTACGGTGGTAGGGTCGATGAGCAGTTCTTC
TRBD2,TRBJ2-7,NA,TRBV5-1,CASSAGLLSYEQYF,TGCGCCAGCAGCGCGGGACTACTATCCTACGAGCAGTACTTC
NA,TRBJ2-3,NA,TRBV20-1,CSARDYSYFSDTQYF,TGCAGTGCTAGAGATTATAGCTACTTCTCGGATACGCAGTATTTT
NA,TRBJ1-3,NA,TRBV12-3/TRBV12-4,CASSYFSGNTIYF,TGTGCCAGCAGTTACTTCTCTGGAAACACCATATATTTT
NA,TRBJ1-5,many,TRBV5-1,CASSSGDRNQPQHF,TGCGCCAGCAGCTCAGGGGACCGCAATCAGCCCCAGCATTTT
TRBD2,TRBJ2-3,few,TRBV20-1,CSARFSAGGTDTQYF,TGCAGTGCTAGATTTTCAGCGGGAGGGACAGATACGCAGTATTTT
TRBD2,TRBJ2-7,NA,TRBV5-1,CASSRTSGTSYEQYF,TGCGCCAGCAGCCGGACTAGCGGGACATCCTACGAGCAGTACTTC
TRBD1,TRBJ2-1,many,TRBV20-1,CSARTGGRNEQFF,TGCAGTGCTCGGACAGGGGGGCGGAATGAGCAGTTCTTC
TRBD1,TRBJ2-4,many,TRBV12-3/TRBV12-4,CASTGGKNIQYF,TGTGCTTCAACAGGGGGCAAAAACATTCAGTACTTC
NA,TRBJ2-5,many,TRBV12-3/TRBV12-4,CASSSQGQKQETQYF,TGTGCCAGCAGTTCTCAAGGACAGAAACAAGAGACCCAGTACTTC
NA,TRBJ2-3,NA,TRBV5-1,CASDDSYTQYF,TGCGCCAGCGACGACTCCTATACGCAGTATTTT
NA,TRBJ1-5,NA,TRBV19,CASTTGSQPQHF,TGTGCCAGTACAACAGGGTCTCAGCCCCAGCATTTT
NA,TRBJ2-3,NA,TRBV9,CASSVGAGTDTQYF,TGTGCCAGCAGCGTTGGGGCGGGGACAGATACGCAGTATTTT
TRBD2,TRBJ2-4,NA,TRBV4-3,CASSRSGGGGFRNIQYF,TGCGCCAGCAGCCGCTCGGGGGGTGGTGGTTTTAGAAACATTCAGTACTTC
TRBD1,TRBJ2-5,NA,TRBV20-1,CSAPNTGTGRQETQYF,TGCAGTGCTCCCAACACCGGGACAGGGCGTCAAGAGACCCAGTACTTC
NA,TRBJ1-2,many,TRBV29-1,CSVEAQGTDGYTF,TGCAGCGTTGAAGCACAGGGTACAGATGGCTACACCTTC
TRBD2,TRBJ2-3,few,TRBV5-1,CASSLTSGMGDTQYF,TGCGCCAGCAGCTTGACTAGCGGGATGGGAGATACGCAGTATTTT
NA,TRBJ2-3,NA,TRBV7-2,CASSSTELGADTQYF,TGTGCCAGCAGCTCGACCGAATTAGGGGCAGATACGCAGTATTTT
NA,TRBJ2-3,NA,TRBV6-2/TRBV6-3,CASSGGFSDTQYF,TGTGCCAGCAGTGGAGGATTTTCGGATACGCAGTATTTT
TRBD2,TRBJ2-4,many,TRBV6-2/TRBV6-3,CASSYRLAGELAKNIQYF,TGTGCCAGCAGTTACCGACTAGCGGGGGAATTAGCCAAAAACATTCAGTACTTC
NA,TRBJ2-1,many,TRBV9,CASSVAPGGEQFF,TGTGCCAGCAGCGTAGCACCCGGCGGGGAGCAGTTCTTC
TRBD1,TRBJ2-1,NA,TRBV29-1,CSVGLDRVHNEQFF,TGCAGCGTGGGGCTGGACAGGGTCCACAATGAGCAGTTCTTC
TRBD2,TRBJ2-1,NA,TRBV9,CASSVVGFGGSGNEQFF,TGTGCCAGCAGCGTAGTAGGATTCGGGGGGAGCGGGAATGAGCAGTTCTTC
NA,TRBJ1-6,NA,TRBV7-3,CASSLNQNSPLHF,TGTGCCAGCAGCTTAAATCAGAATTCACCCCTCCACTTT
NA,TRBJ1-1,NA,TRBV12-3/TRBV12-4,CASSPPVYTEAFF,TGTGCCAGCAGCCCCCCCGTCTACACTGAAGCTTTCTTT
TRBD2,TRBJ2-7,few,TRBV5-1,CASASGVSYEQYF,TGCGCCAGCGCTAGCGGGGTCTCCTACGAGCAGTACTTC
TRBD1,TRBJ1-1,NA,TRBV18,CASSNRRQGMNTEAFF,TGTGCCAGCTCAAATCGCCGACAGGGAATGAACACTGAAGCTTTCTTT
NA,TRBJ2-3,few,TRBV14,CASNQLGAGTDTQYF,TGTGCCAGCAACCAACTGGGAGCGGGCACAGATACGCAGTATTTT
NA,TRBJ1-1,few,TRBV20-1,CSAIKEKGGWVTEAFF,TGCAGTGCCATAAAAGAAAAGGGAGGATGGGTCACTGAAGCTTTCTTT
TRBD2,TRBJ2-5,NA,TRBV20-1,CSATSGNQETQYF,TGCAGTGCTACTAGCGGAAATCAAGAGACCCAGTACTTC
TRBD1,TRBJ1-5,few,TRBV5-1,CASSLETGANQPQHF,TGCGCCAGCAGCTTGGAGACAGGGGCAAATCAGCCCCAGCATTTT
TRBD2,TRBJ2-3,many,TRBV7-2,CASSLAGGHTDTQYF,TGTGCCAGCAGCTTAGCGGGAGGGCATACAGATACGCAGTATTTT
NA,TRBJ2-7,NA,TRBV7-2,CASSLRAATSYEQYF,TGTGCCAGCAGCTTAAGAGCGGCGACCTCCTACGAGCAGTACTTC
NA,TRBJ2-7,few,TRBV5-1,CASSSLRGYEQYF,TGCGCCAGCAGCTCCCTCAGGGGCTACGAGCAGTACTTC
NA,TRBJ1-1,few,TRBV4-1,CASSQGRGALHYTEAFF,TGCGCCAGCAGCCAAGGACGAGGGGCGCTTCACTACACTGAAGCTTTCTTT
TRBD1,TRBJ1-2,NA,TRBV6-5,CASSVLRGTYGYTF,TGTGCCAGCAGTGTCCTCAGGGGGACCTATGGCTACACCTTC
NA,TRBJ1-5,NA,TRBV20-1,CSAAPPGAQPQHF,TGCAGTGCTGCCCCTCCCGGGGCTCAGCCCCAGCATTTT
NA,TRBJ2-1,once,TRBV7-2,CASRERPVANEQFF,TGTGCCAGCAGGGAGAGGCCTGTTGCGAATGAGCAGTTCTTC
NA,TRBJ1-1,NA,TRBV2,CASRGRLLVRNTEAFF,TGTGCCAGCAGAGGGAGACTATTAGTGCGGAACACTGAAGCTTTCTTT